A single T cell receptor (beta chain) is shown here with its context. Its antigen is unidentified. There are 15 residues in the CDR3. Trimming took 1 base from V and 1 from J, leaving 8 bases between them. Germline V gene lookup returns CDR1 KGHSH and CDR2 LQKENI. This sample stems from a study of T cells in Graves' hyperthyroidism and ophthalmopathy. Study-wide points: Most thyroid clonotypes with frequency above 0.001 were detected in blood.

RNA transcripts were the template for amplifying TCR beta CDR3 regions. First-round RT-PCR with HTBI primers amplified the TCR CDR3 region. TCRdb reprocessed the multiplex PCR reads with MiXCR, giving one entry per CDR3 protein. Among approximately 710,000 distinct CDR3 sequences listed, approximately 15% were seen once. PBMCs were sourced from roughly 10 ml fresh peripheral blood. Sequenced sample: blood. This clonotype originated in a man aged 50 to 59 with Graves' hyperthyroidism. This rearrangement joins TRBV18 to TRBJ2-1; D is uncertain. CDR3: CASSPLERSYNEQFF. DNA of the CDR3: TGTGCCAGCTCACCACTCGAGCGATCCTACAATGAGCAGTTCTTC.